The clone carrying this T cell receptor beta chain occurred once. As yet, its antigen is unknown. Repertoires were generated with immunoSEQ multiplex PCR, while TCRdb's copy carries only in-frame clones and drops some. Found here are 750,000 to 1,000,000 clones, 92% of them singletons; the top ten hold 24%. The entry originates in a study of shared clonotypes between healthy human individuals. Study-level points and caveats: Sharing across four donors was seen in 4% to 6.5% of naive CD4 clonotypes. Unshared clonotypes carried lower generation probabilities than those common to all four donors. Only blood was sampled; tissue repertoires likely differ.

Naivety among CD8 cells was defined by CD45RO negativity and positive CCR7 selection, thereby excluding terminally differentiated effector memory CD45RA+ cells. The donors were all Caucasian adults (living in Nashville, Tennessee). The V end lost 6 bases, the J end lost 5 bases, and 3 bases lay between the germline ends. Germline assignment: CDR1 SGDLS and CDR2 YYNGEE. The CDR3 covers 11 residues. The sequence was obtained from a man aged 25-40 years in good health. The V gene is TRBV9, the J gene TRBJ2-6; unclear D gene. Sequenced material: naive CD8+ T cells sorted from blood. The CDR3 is CASMRANVLTF. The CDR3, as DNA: TGTGCCAGCATGAGGGCCAACGTCCTGACTTTC.